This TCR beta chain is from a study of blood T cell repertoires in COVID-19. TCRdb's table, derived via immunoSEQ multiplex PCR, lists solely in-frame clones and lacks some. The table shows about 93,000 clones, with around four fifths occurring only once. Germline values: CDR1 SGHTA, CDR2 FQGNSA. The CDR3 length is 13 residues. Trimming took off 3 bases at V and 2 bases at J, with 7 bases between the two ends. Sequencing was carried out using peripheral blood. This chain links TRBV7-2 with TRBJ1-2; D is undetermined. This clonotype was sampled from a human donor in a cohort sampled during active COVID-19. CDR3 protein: CASSFVANYGYTF. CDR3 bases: TGTGCCAGCAGCTTTGTAGCAAACTATGGCTACACCTTC.